The T cell receptor (beta chain) under discussion was sequenced for a study of cytomegalovirus exposure and HLA in healthy donors. Study-level points and caveats: Rare sequences made up most TCRs, while some public TCRs were found in many donors. According to a later analysis, donors in an Asian-associated ancestry cluster reportedly had fewer N-insertions than the roughly 720-donor mean. In terms of immune exposure information, only CMV serostatus was available.

Primers included in the PCR were 60 Vbeta and 13 Jbeta primers. Sequencing used immunoSEQ multiplex PCR; TCRdb keeps in-frame clones, though not all of them. Found here are approximately 130,000 clones, more than 65% of them singletons; the top ten hold roughly 1.8%. Germline values: CDR1 SGHVS, CDR2 FNYEAQ. The CDR3 spans 16 residues. After removal of 5 bases from V and 3 bases from J, the junction contained 11 bases not matched to a gene. With regard to this clone: Its antigen is undetermined.

The chain employs TRBV7-6 and TRBJ2-3; 7 bases are shared with TRBD1. The material sequenced was PBMCs. The receptor was isolated from a man aged 18 to 29 in good health and CMV-seronegative. The CDR3 DNA is TGTGCCAGCAGCCCCGATACTGGGGGACAGACAGATACGCAGTATTTT. Amino acid sequence: CASSPDTGGQTDTQYF.